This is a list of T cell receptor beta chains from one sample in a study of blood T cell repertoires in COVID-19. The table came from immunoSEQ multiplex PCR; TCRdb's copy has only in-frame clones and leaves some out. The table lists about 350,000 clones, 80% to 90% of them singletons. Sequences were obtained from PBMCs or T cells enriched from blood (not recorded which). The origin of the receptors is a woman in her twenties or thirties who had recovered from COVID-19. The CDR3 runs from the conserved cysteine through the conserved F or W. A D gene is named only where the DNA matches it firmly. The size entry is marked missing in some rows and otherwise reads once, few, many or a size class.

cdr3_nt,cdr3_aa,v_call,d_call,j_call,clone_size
TGTGCCAGCAGTGAAAGACAGGCGATCTATGGCTACACCTTC,CASSERQAIYGYTF,TRBV6-1,NA,TRBJ1-2,NA
TGTGCCAGCAGCGTTAATATGGACAGGCTTAATTCACCCCTCCACTTT,CASSVNMDRLNSPLHF,TRBV9,TRBD1,TRBJ1-6,NA
TGTGCCAGCAGTGACTCGGGCAGTAATTACAATGAGCAGTTCTTC,CASSDSGSNYNEQFF,TRBV6-4,NA,TRBJ2-1,NA
TGTGCCAGCAGTAACAGATATACTGGAAACACCATATATTTT,CASSNRYTGNTIYF,TRBV6-5,NA,TRBJ1-3,NA
TGTGCCAGCAGTTCCCCCACTGCAGGGGGCTACGAGCAGTACTTC,CASSSPTAGGYEQYF,TRBV28,TRBD1,TRBJ2-7,NA
TGCAGCGCCTTAACAGGGGAACCATACTATTTGAACACTGAAGCTTTCTTT,CSALTGEPYYLNTEAFF,TRBV29-1,TRBD1,TRBJ1-1,NA
TGCGCCAGCAGCTTCTCCGGGACAGGGGGTTCTAACTATGGCTACACCTTC,CASSFSGTGGSNYGYTF,TRBV5-1,TRBD1,TRBJ1-2,once
TGTGCCAGCAGTTATTCGGGGGGTCTGGAGACCCAGTACTTC,CASSYSGGLETQYF,TRBV6-5,TRBD2,TRBJ2-5,NA
TGCAGCGCCGCTCGGACAGGGATCTACGAGCAGTACTTC,CSAARTGIYEQYF,TRBV29-1,TRBD1,TRBJ2-7,few
TGTGCCAGCAGTTTAGGACAGAGCTATGGCTACACCTTC,CASSLGQSYGYTF,TRBV27,NA,TRBJ1-2,once
TGTGCCAGCAAGGAGACTTCGGGGGTAGCTACGCAGTATTTT,CASKETSGVATQYF,TRBV7-6,NA,TRBJ2-3,NA
TGCGCCAGCAGCCAATCTGACAGCTCGTACGAGCAGTACTTC,CASSQSDSSYEQYF,TRBV4-3,NA,TRBJ2-7,NA
TGTGCCAGCAGTGGCCTAAGCTCCTACGAGCAGTACTTC,CASSGLSSYEQYF,TRBV2,NA,TRBJ2-7,NA
TGTGCCAGCAGCCAGGGACAGTTTAACACCGGGGAGCTGTTTTTT,CASSQGQFNTGELFF,TRBV7-9,TRBD1,TRBJ2-2,NA
TGTGCCAGCAGTGTTGGGGGGGACTATGGCTACACCTTC,CASSVGGDYGYTF,TRBV25-1,NA,TRBJ1-2,NA
TGTGCCAGCAGTCAAAGCGACAGGATCTACGAGCAGTACTTC,CASSQSDRIYEQYF,TRBV27,NA,TRBJ2-7,NA
TGTGCCAGCAGCCCTCCCTCCGGCGGGGGGCGCACAGATACGCAGTATTTT,CASSPPSGGGRTDTQYF,TRBV5-4,TRBD2,TRBJ2-3,NA
TGTGCCAGCAGCTCGAACCTTAGCGTACTCACCAAAAACATTCAGTACTTC,CASSSNLSVLTKNIQYF,TRBV5-5,NA,TRBJ2-4,NA
TGTGCCAGCAGCCCAGGGGACAGGGTTGACTATGGCTACACCTTC,CASSPGDRVDYGYTF,TRBV7-6,TRBD1,TRBJ1-2,NA
TGTGCCACCAGTGAGGGGGGGAGCGTGAGCCGGAATTCACCCCTCCACTTT,CATSEGGSVSRNSPLHF,TRBV24-1,NA,TRBJ1-6,once
TGTGCCTGCACAAGGGGTTCCACTGAAGCTTTCTTT,CACTRGSTEAFF,TRBV30,NA,TRBJ1-1,once
TGTGCCAGCAGCTTAGTCGCGGGACAGGGGTATGGCTACACCTTC,CASSLVAGQGYGYTF,TRBV7-2,TRBD1,TRBJ1-2,NA
TGTGCCAGCAGCTTGACAGGACCGAGCTCCTACGAGCAGTACTTC,CASSLTGPSSYEQYF,TRBV5-4,NA,TRBJ2-7,NA
TGCAGTGCTCAGGGGAATCAGCCCCAGCATTTT,CSAQGNQPQHF,TRBV20-1,NA,TRBJ1-5,NA
TGCGCCAGCAGCTTGCCTTACCTCGGGGTTACAGATACGCAGTATTTT,CASSLPYLGVTDTQYF,TRBV5-1,NA,TRBJ2-3,NA
TGTGCCAGCAGATTAGGAGGGTACTCTGGAAACACCATATATTTT,CASRLGGYSGNTIYF,TRBV7-9,NA,TRBJ1-3,NA
TGCAGTGCTAGTGTGGGCTGGGACACTGAAGCTTTCTTT,CSASVGWDTEAFF,TRBV20-1,NA,TRBJ1-1,NA
TGTGCCAGCAGCTTATCACGGGGCTCCTACAATGAGCAGTTCTTC,CASSLSRGSYNEQFF,TRBV7-2,NA,TRBJ2-1,NA
TGTGCCAGCTCACCCAGGGGGGACGAGCAGTACTTC,CASSPRGDEQYF,TRBV18,NA,TRBJ2-7,NA
TGTGCCAGCAGTAAAGGGGGTCGCACAGATACGCAGTATTTT,CASSKGGRTDTQYF,TRBV7-3,NA,TRBJ2-3,once
TGTGCCAGCAGTTTATCGGTAGGGGGCAATGAGCAGTTCTTC,CASSLSVGGNEQFF,TRBV28,NA,TRBJ2-1,NA
TGTGCCAGCAGTCCGGACAGGGTCTATGGCTACACCTTC,CASSPDRVYGYTF,TRBV12-3/TRBV12-4,TRBD1,TRBJ1-2,NA
TGTGCCAGTAGTATATTCCGACAGGGGGCCCAAGAGACCCAGTACTTC,CASSIFRQGAQETQYF,TRBV19,TRBD1,TRBJ2-5,NA
TGTGCCAGCAGTGAAGCCGGGACTAGCGTGGCCAATGAGCAGTTCTTC,CASSEAGTSVANEQFF,TRBV2,TRBD2,TRBJ2-1,NA
TGTGCCAGCAGCTCCACGGACAGGGGGGTAAGTAGCAATCAGCCCCAGCATTTT,CASSSTDRGVSSNQPQHF,TRBV5-4,TRBD1,TRBJ1-5,few
TGCGCCAGCAGGGCGGGGGGGGATCAGCCCCAGCATTTT,CASRAGGDQPQHF,TRBV5-1,NA,TRBJ1-5,NA
TGTGCCAGCTCACCACCGCACGGTTCACCCCTCCACTTT,CASSPPHGSPLHF,TRBV18,NA,TRBJ1-6,once
TGTGCCAGCAGCTTACAGGGTACCGGGGAGCTGTTTTTT,CASSLQGTGELFF,TRBV11-1,NA,TRBJ2-2,once
TGCGCCAGCAGCTTGGCTAGCGGGGGGGCTTCAGATACGCAGTATTTT,CASSLASGGASDTQYF,TRBV5-1,TRBD2,TRBJ2-3,NA
TGTGCCAGCAGTTTAGGTGGCAGGGGGGCCTATGGCTACACCTTC,CASSLGGRGAYGYTF,TRBV28,TRBD1,TRBJ1-2,NA
TGCGCCAGCAGTGAGTCGAGGGAAAACACTGAAGCTTTCTTT,CASSESRENTEAFF,TRBV10-1,NA,TRBJ1-1,NA
TGCAGCGTCGGGACAGGAGACAATGAGCAGTTCTTC,CSVGTGDNEQFF,TRBV29-1,TRBD1,TRBJ2-1,NA
TGTGCCAGCAGTTTTCTCCGGGACTTTGGCTACACCTTC,CASSFLRDFGYTF,TRBV12-3/TRBV12-4,NA,TRBJ1-2,NA
TGTGCCAGCAGCTTCACACTAGCGGGGGGGCTAGGGGAGCAGTTCTTC,CASSFTLAGGLGEQFF,TRBV7-6,TRBD2,TRBJ2-1,NA
TGTGCCAGCAGCCGAAGGACTAGCGGGGGTCACACCGGGGAGCTGTTTTTT,CASSRRTSGGHTGELFF,TRBV4-2,TRBD2,TRBJ2-2,NA